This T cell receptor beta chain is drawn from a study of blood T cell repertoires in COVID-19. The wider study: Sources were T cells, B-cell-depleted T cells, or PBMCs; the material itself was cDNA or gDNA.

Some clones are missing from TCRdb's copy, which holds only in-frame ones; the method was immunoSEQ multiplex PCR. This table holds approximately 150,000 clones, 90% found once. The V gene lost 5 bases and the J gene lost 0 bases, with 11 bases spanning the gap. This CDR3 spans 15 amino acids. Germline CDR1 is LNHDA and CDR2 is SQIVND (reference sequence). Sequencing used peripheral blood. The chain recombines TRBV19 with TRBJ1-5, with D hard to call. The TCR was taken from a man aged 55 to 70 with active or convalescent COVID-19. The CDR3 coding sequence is TGTGCCAGTAGTCACCAGGTGAATAGCAATCAGCCCCAGCATTTT. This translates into CASSHQVNSNQPQHF. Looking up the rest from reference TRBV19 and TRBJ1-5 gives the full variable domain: DGGITQSPKYLFRKEGQNVTLSCEQNLNHDAMYWYRQDPGQGLRLIYYSQIVNDFQKGDIAEGYSVSREKKESFPLTVTSAQKNPTAFYLCASSHQVNSNQPQHFGDGTRLSIL.